This T cell receptor (beta chain) was identified in a study of blood T cell repertoires in COVID-19. Study context: Researchers got acute and convalescent COVID-19 samples from the United States, Italy and Spain. In each case, the material was cDNA or gDNA derived from T cells, B-cell-depleted T cells, or PBMCs.

Original analysis: The authors estimated nucleated cell counts from reference gene primer amplification. Clones were sequenced by immunoSEQ multiplex PCR, and TCRdb holds only the in-frame ones, with some missing. V, J and clone size were drawn from that table, and D and trimming were deduced from the DNA. The sample holds 35,000 to 50,000 clones, over 75% seen once. This receptor was identified in a woman between 40 and 50 years old with acute or convalescent COVID-19. The sequenced sample consisted of peripheral blood.

CDR3 protein: CASSSGLAGGLQETQYF. In DNA, the CDR3 is TGCGCCAGCAGCTCCGGACTAGCGGGAGGGCTCCAAGAGACCCAGTACTTC. This chain connects TRBV5-1 to TRBJ2-5; 15 bases fit TRBD2. Per germline, CDR1 SGHRS and CDR2 YFSETQ. V was pared by 3 bases and J by 1 base, with 4 bases of the junction left unmatched. This CDR3 region has 17 residues.